Detailed here is one T cell receptor beta chain. This clonotype was seen at least ten times. Its antigen is unknown. Within one base of it there is no much larger clone, and no base qualities were kept. Instrument on record: Illumina HiSeq 2500. Quantitative 5'-RACE with molecular barcodes was used to prepare TCR beta libraries. In the original analysis: A new computational method based on a probabilistic model of VDJ rearrangement was used to identify disease-linked TCR variants. In-frame beta chains were kept once TCRdb had trimmed the public reads at Q25 with fastp and called clones with MiXCR. Every CDR3 protein is listed once, alongside the most common genes and DNA of its rows. The V and J calls come from TCRdb's annotation, not from the publication. The sample table records 35,000 to 50,000 distinct CDR3 sequences; over 3.5% of these occur just once. The top ten clones comprise around 3.6% of the sample.

This sample is part of a study of CD8 T cells in ankylosing spondylitis (dated by TCRdb to 2016 to 2017). Concerning the study at large: The study profiled T cell receptor beta repertoires in healthy donors and ankylosing spondylitis patients to find disease-linked TCR variants. The whole study cohort included over 85 healthy donors and around 25 ankylosing spondylitis patients. Peripheral blood was sampled, and synovial fluid was also collected from ankylosing spondylitis patients.

V is reduced by 0 bases and J by 7 bases, leaving a spacing of 14 bases between them. The germline V gene provides CDR1 SGDLS and CDR2 YYNGEE. The CDR3 goes from the cysteine to the phenylalanine over 15 residues. Just CDR3 DNA is preserved here, 45 bases in frame from base 1. General findings and caveats noted by the study authors: A TCR beta motif of several highly homologous amino acid variants appeared characteristic of blood from ankylosing spondylitis patients. A CD8+ phenotype was shown by the disease-linked clones, which were found at relatively low frequencies in peripheral blood. The disease-linked clones were reported as significantly enriched in matched synovial fluid samples from ankylosing spondylitis patients. Some TCR beta motif variants had previously been reported in synovial fluid and blood of reactive arthritis patients, which suggested common disease-initiation mechanisms.

Specimen: blood, either unsorted or a sorted T cell fraction (not recorded which). The TCR was taken from a female donor with ankylosing spondylitis or in good health (not recorded which). The rearrangement joined TRBV9 to TRBJ2-1; the D gene is tentatively TRBD1 or TRBD2, each matching 6 bases. The CDR3 amino acid sequence is: CASSVAGAAFNEQFF. The bases read TGTGCCAGCAGCGTAGCGGGGGCCGCCTTTAATGAGCAGTTCTTC.